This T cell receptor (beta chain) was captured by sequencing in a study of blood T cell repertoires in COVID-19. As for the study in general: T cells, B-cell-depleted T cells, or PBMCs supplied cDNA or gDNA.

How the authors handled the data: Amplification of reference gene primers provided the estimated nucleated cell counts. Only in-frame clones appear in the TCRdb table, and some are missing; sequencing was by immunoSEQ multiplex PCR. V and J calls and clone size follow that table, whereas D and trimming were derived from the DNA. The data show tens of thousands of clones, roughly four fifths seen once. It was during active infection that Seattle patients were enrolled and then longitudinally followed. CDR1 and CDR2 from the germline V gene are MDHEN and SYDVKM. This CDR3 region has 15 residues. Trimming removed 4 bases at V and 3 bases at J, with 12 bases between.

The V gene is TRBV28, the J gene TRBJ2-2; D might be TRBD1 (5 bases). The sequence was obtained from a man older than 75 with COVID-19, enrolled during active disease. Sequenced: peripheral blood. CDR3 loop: CASSSVRGHTGELFF. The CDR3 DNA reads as TGTGCCAGCAGTTCTGTAAGGGGCCACACCGGGGAGCTGTTTTTT.